This T cell receptor beta chain was retrieved from a study of blood T cell repertoires in COVID-19. Study at large: Donors in the United States, Italy and Spain gave samples during acute or convalescent COVID-19. PBMCs, B-cell-depleted T cells, or T cells provided the cDNA or gDNA that made up the material.

The CDR3 covers 18 residues. Looked up from germline, CDR1 is MGHRA and CDR2 is YSYEKL. Trimming left V 1 base short and J 3 bases short, with 19 bases between. Authors' methods: Amplification with reference gene primers provided the estimates of nucleated cell counts. Profiled with immunoSEQ multiplex PCR; TCRdb holds only in-frame clones, not every one. V and J calls and clone size are given by that table; D and trimming were obtained from the DNA. The sample lists roughly 80,000 clones, over 80% seen once, with around 3.4% in the top ten. Sequenced: peripheral blood. The V gene is TRBV4-1, the J gene TRBJ1-5, with D possibly matching TRBD1 (5 bases). The receptor was isolated from a man in his forties or fifties with acute or convalescent COVID-19. CDR3 DNA sequence: TGCGCCAGCAGCCAAGTATGGCAGGGAAATACTATCAATCAGCCCCAGCATTTT. Residues: CASSQVWQGNTINQPQHF.